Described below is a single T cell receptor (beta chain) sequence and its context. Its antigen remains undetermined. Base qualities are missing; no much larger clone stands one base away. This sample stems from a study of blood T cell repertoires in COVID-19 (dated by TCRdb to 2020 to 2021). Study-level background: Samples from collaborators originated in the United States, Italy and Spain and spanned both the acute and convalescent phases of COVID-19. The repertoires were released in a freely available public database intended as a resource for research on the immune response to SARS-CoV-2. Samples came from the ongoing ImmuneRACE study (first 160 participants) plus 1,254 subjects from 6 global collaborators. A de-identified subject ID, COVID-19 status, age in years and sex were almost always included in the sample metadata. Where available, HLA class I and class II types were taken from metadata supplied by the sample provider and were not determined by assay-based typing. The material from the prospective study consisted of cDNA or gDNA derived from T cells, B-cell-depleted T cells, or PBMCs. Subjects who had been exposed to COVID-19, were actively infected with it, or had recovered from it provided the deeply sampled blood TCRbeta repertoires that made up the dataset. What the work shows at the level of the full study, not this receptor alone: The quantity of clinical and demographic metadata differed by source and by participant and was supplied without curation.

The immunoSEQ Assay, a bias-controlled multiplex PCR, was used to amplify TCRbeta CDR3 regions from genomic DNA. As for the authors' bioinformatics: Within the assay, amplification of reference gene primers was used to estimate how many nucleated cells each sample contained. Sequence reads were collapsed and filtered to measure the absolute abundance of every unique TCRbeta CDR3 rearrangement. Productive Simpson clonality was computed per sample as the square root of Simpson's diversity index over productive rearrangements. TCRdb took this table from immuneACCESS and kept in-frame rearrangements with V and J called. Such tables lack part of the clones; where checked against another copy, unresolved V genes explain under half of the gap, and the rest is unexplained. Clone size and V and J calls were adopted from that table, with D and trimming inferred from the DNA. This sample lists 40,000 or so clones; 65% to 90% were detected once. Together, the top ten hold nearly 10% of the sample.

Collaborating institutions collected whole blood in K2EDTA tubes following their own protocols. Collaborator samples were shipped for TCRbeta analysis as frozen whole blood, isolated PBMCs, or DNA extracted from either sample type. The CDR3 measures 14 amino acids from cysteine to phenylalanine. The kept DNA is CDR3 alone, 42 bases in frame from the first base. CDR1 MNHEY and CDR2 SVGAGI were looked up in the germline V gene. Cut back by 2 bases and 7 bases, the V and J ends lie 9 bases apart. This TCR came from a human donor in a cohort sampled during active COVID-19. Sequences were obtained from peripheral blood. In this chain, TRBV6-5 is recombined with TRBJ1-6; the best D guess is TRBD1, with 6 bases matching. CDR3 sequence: CASSYTRGNSPLHF. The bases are TGTGCCAGCAGTTACACGAGGGGGAATTCACCCCTCCACTTT.